These 26 T cell receptor beta chains share one sample of origin, sequenced in a study of blood T cell repertoires in COVID-19. Libraries were prepared by immunoSEQ multiplex PCR; TCRdb keeps only in-frame clonotypes and omits some of them. This sample has more than 120,000 clones, with just under 90% found just once. The sequencing input was peripheral blood. The receptors derive from a woman aged 45-65 years with active or convalescent COVID-19.

The chain combines TRBV29-1 with TRBJ1-1; D gene unclear. Germline V gene lookup returns CDR1 SQVTM and CDR2 ANQGSEA. This CDR3 has 12 residues. Between the trimmed V and J ends, which lost 7 bases and 3 bases, there was a span of 12 bases. The CDR3 DNA reads TGCAGCGCTACGGGAGGGTACACTGAAGCTTTCTTT. This gives the protein CSATGGYTEAFF. Together with reference TRBV29-1 and TRBJ1-1, the CDR3 gives the full variable domain: SAVISQKPSRDICQRGTSLTIQCQVDSQVTMMFWYRQQPGQSLTLIATANQGSEATYESGFVIDKFPISRPNLTFSTLTVSNMSPEDSSIYLCSATGGYTEAFFGQGTRLTVV.

V and J are TRBV7-2 and TRBJ1-6; D gene unclear. The germline V gene encodes CDR1 SGHTA and CDR2 FQGNSA. Trimming left V 3 bases short and J 7 bases short, with 16 bases between. CDR3 length: 16 amino acids. The CDR3 reads CASSFLWHPENSPLHF. The DNA for the CDR3 is TGTGCCAGCAGCTTCTTATGGCACCCGGAGAATTCACCCCTCCACTTT.

The chain carries TRBV5-8 and TRBJ1-6; TRBD1 aligns across 8 bases. Germline V CDR1 and CDR2: SGHTS, YDEGEE. V was clipped by 4 bases and J by 10 bases; unmatched bases: 7. CDR3 size: 14 residues. CDR3 DNA sequence: TGTGCCAGCAGCCCTCAACAGGGGGGGTCACCCCTCCACTTT. As protein: CASSPQQGGSPLHF.

The genes are TRBV5-1 and TRBJ1-1; D may be TRBD1 (6 bases). Germline V gene sequence: CDR1 SGHRS, CDR2 YFSETQ. The CDR3 is made up of 16 amino acids. V shed 0 bases and J shed 0 bases, with 12 bases lying between them. The CDR3 DNA reads as TGCGCCAGCAGCTTGGGTTATGGACAGATGAACACTGAAGCTTTCTTT. This codes for CASSLGYGQMNTEAFF.

This clone has a single count. V is TRBV15 and J is TRBJ1-5, with D possibly matching TRBD1 (6 bases). This CDR3 spans 17 amino acids. The germline V and J ends were trimmed by 0 bases and 2 bases, with 14 bases remaining between them. Germline values: CDR1 LNHNV, CDR2 YYDKDF (reference sequence). CDR3 region: CATSRDKMGAGNQPQHF. In nucleotides, the CDR3 is TGTGCCACCAGCAGAGATAAAATGGGGGCGGGCAATCAGCCCCAGCATTTT.

This clone appeared a single time. CDR3 loop: CASSQDRGSGANVLTF. As DNA, the CDR3 is TGTGCCAGCAGCCAAGATCGAGGTTCTGGGGCCAACGTCCTGACTTTC. The rearrangement uses TRBV4-2 and TRBJ2-6, with no clear D. CDR3 length: 16 amino acids. Trimming removed 0 bases at V and 1 base at J, with 7 bases between. CDR1 is LGHNA and CDR2 is YNFKEQ in the germline V gene.

The genes are TRBV6-1 and TRBJ1-4, with D possibly matching TRBD1 (5 bases). Deletions cut 2 bases from V and 3 bases from J, with 10 bases between. CDR3 length: 15 residues. The germline V gene has CDR1 MNHNS and CDR2 SASEGT. The DNA for the CDR3 is TGTGCCAGCAGTGAACAGGGTCTGGCTAATGAAAAACTGTTTTTT. It specifies CASSEQGLANEKLFF.

The chain uses TRBV18 and TRBJ1-4; maybe TRBD1 (6 bases). V shed 5 bases and J shed 0 bases, with 7 bases lying between them. CDR3 length: 14 amino acids. The germline V gene has CDR1 KGHSH and CDR2 LQKENI. The CDR3 sequence: CASSGTTTNEKLFF. CDR3 DNA: TGTGCCAGCTCAGGGACAACAACTAATGAAAAACTGTTTTTT.

There are a few counts of this clone. The chain combines TRBV7-8 with TRBJ1-4; D is uncertain. Germline CDR1 is SGHVS and CDR2 is FQNEAQ. Trimming removed 5 bases from V and 3 bases from J, with 10 bases in between. The CDR3 runs to 14 residues. CDR3 residues: CASSEQNPNEKLFF. The CDR3, as DNA: TGTGCCAGCAGCGAACAGAATCCTAATGAAAAACTGTTTTTT.

The chain has TRBV27 and TRBJ2-6, with D uncertain. Germline CDR1 and CDR2: MNHEY and SMNVEV (reference sequence). Trimming took 7 bases from V and 0 from J, leaving 10 bases between them. The CDR3 spans 15 residues. The DNA for the CDR3 is TGTGCCAGCACCCGGTTAACCTCTGGGGCCAACGTCCTGACTTTC. Its translation: CASTRLTSGANVLTF.

The J gene is TRBJ1-5, the V gene TRBV18; D is unclear. There are 14 residues in the CDR3. CDR1 and CDR2 (germline): KGHSH, LQKENI. The V end lost 2 bases, the J end lost 2 bases, and 7 bases lay between the germline ends. The CDR3 protein is CASSPEVGNQPQHF. DNA of the CDR3: TGTGCCAGCTCACCAGAGGTGGGCAATCAGCCCCAGCATTTT.

The genes are TRBV27 and TRBJ2-3, with TRBD1 matching over 11 bases. Germline V gene sequence: CDR1 MNHEY, CDR2 SMNVEV (reference sequence). This CDR3 is 15 amino acids long. J lost 3 bases, V lost 6 bases, and 5 bases had no gene match. CDR3 protein: CASSSGTGGTDTQYF. CDR3 DNA: TGTGCCAGCAGCTCCGGGACAGGGGGGACAGATACGCAGTATTTT.

The chain employs TRBV7-2 and TRBJ2-1; 7 bases fit TRBD2. J lost 8 bases, V lost 2 bases, and 12 bases had no gene match. This CDR3 has 16 residues. Germline assignment: CDR1 SGHTA and CDR2 FQGNSA. The CDR3 region has the DNA TGTGCCAGCAGCTTATGGACTGGCGGGAGTAGGGATGAGCAGTTCTTC. It specifies CASSLWTGGSRDEQFF.

On this clone: Compared with germline, one end of the junction differs, possibly owing to a read error. The chain joins TRBV7-7 to TRBJ2-5; 11 bases align to TRBD2. CDR1 and CDR2 (germline): SSHAT, FNYEAQ (reference sequence). The CDR3 loop spans 19 amino acids. As DNA, the CDR3 is TGTGCTAGCAGCTCCGGGGTTCTAGCGGGGGGCCTCTTCAAGGAGACCCAGTACTTC. It translates to CASSSGVLAGGLFKETQYF. The whole variable domain, filled in from reference TRBV7-7 and TRBJ2-5, reads GAGVSQSPRYKVTKRGQDVTLRCDPISSHATLYWYQQALGQGPEFLTYFNYEAQPDKSGLPSDRFSAERPEGSISTLTIQRTEQRDSAMYRCASSSGVLAGGLFKETQYFGPGTRLLVL.

This chain links TRBV16 with TRBJ2-1, with 15 bases lining up with TRBD2. Germline loops: CDR1 KGHSY, CDR2 FQNENV. V trimming: 0 bases; J trimming: 10 bases; junction bases outside the gene matches: 7. CDR3 length: 17 amino acids. DNA for the CDR3: TGTGCCAGCAGCCAATCGGCAGGGACTAGCGGGGGGCCGGAGCAGTTCTTC. As protein: CASSQSAGTSGGPEQFF.

The V call is TRBV28, the J call TRBJ1-4; D gene unclear. V was trimmed by 4 bases and J by 4 bases, leaving 13 bases between them. Per the germline V gene, CDR1 is MDHEN and CDR2 is SYDVKM. The CDR3 covers 15 residues. The CDR3 loop reads CASSSRGFSNEKLFF. In nucleotides, the CDR3 is TGTGCCAGCAGTTCCCGGGGTTTTAGTAATGAAAAACTGTTTTTT.

For this clone: Its ends do not fully match the called genes, so a read error is possible. This chain uses TRBV30 with TRBJ2-2, with 7 bases identical to TRBD2. The CDR3 spans 13 residues. Germline V gene data show CDR1 as GTSNPN and CDR2 as SVGIG (reference sequence). CDR3 amino acids: CAGSSWGGGELFF. The CDR3 DNA reads as TGTGCCGGGAGTAGCTGGGGGGGCGGGGAGCTGTTTTTT.

The chain joins TRBV18 to TRBJ1-5, with D hard to call. Germline V gene lookup returns CDR1 KGHSH and CDR2 LQKENI. The CDR3 sequence is 15 residues long. The V end lost 2 bases, the J end lost 2 bases, and 10 bases lay between the germline ends. CDR3 nucleotides: TGTGCCAGCTCACCATCGACCGGGGGCAATCAGCCCCAGCATTTT. Amino acids: CASSPSTGGNQPQHF.

This chain joins TRBV14 and TRBJ2-2, with D perhaps matching TRBD1 (5 bases). The CDR3 runs 16 residues. The germline V and J ends were trimmed by 2 bases and 3 bases, with 13 bases remaining between them. Looked up from germline, CDR1 is SGHDN and CDR2 is FVKESK. CDR3 coding DNA: TGTGCCAGCAGCCAATTAAAGGGGCGCGACACCGGGGAGCTGTTTTTT. The encoded protein is CASSQLKGRDTGELFF. Full variable domain (rest looked up from reference TRBV14 and TRBJ2-2): EAGVTQFPSHSVIEKGQTVTLRCDPISGHDNLYWYRRVMGKEIKFLLHFVKESKQDESGMPNNRFLAERTGGTYSTLKVQPAELEDSGVYFCASSQLKGRDTGELFFGEGSRLTVL.

CDR3 nucleotide sequence: TGTGCCACCAGCATTGGACTAGCGGGAGACTACAATGAGCAGTTCTTC. Protein: CATSIGLAGDYNEQFF. V is TRBV15 and J is TRBJ2-1, with 13 bases fitting TRBD2. The CDR3 totals 16 residues. Germline V gene sequence: CDR1 LNHNV, CDR2 YYDKDF (reference sequence). After removal of 4 bases from V and 3 bases from J, the junction contained 3 bases not matched to a gene.

The gene calls are TRBV5-1 and TRBJ2-1; TRBD2 matches 16 bases. The CDR3 totals 16 residues. The germline CDR1 and CDR2 sequences are SGHRS and YFSETQ. Trimming took 2 bases from V and 9 from J; bases not matched to a gene: 5. The CDR3 region has the DNA TGCGCCAGCAGCTTAGGGACTAGCGGGAGGGCGGGTGAGCAGTTCTTC. It encodes CASSLGTSGRAGEQFF.

V gene TRBV10-3 combines with J gene TRBJ1-2; TRBD1 is a possible D gene (5 bases). This CDR3 has 15 residues. The ends were cut back, 7 bases at V and 5 bases at J, with 20 bases in the middle. The germline gives CDR1 ENHRY, CDR2 SYGVKD. The CDR3 here is CAIKGERGLGYGYTF. The DNA of the CDR3 is TGTGCCATCAAAGGGGAAAGGGGCTTGGGGTATGGCTACACCTTC.

As concerns this clone: Other nucleotide sequences in the sample specify the same CDR3. This chain uses TRBV30 with TRBJ1-1; tentative D call: TRBD1 (5 bases). The CDR3 is made up of 11 amino acids. Per the germline V gene, CDR1 is GTSNPN and CDR2 is SVGIG (reference sequence). Trimming took off 2 bases at V and 5 bases at J, with 6 bases between the two ends. CDR3 region: CAWSRGTEAFF. The CDR3 DNA reads TGTGCCTGGAGTAGGGGAACTGAAGCTTTCTTT.

The CDR3, as DNA: TGTGCCAGCAGTTTAGGGTGGGAGTACGAGCAGTACTTC. This sequence encodes CASSLGWEYEQYF. The chain couples TRBV12-3 or TRBV12-4 to TRBJ2-7; TRBD2 is a possible D gene (5 bases). V lost 1 base to trimming and J lost 4 bases, with 8 bases between them. The CDR3 covers 13 residues.

The V gene is TRBV11-2, the J gene TRBJ2-6; 14 nucleotides agree with TRBD2. Germline CDR1 is SGHAT and CDR2 is FQNNGV. This CDR3 contains 18 residues. V trimming: 5 bases; J trimming: 4 bases; junction bases outside the gene matches: 7. In DNA form, the CDR3 reads TGTGCCAGCAGCGCCGGGACTAGCGGGGGTTGGGGGGCCAACGTCCTGACTTTC. As protein: CASSAGTSGGWGANVLTF.

The chain combines TRBV3-1 (or the pseudogene TRBV3-2) with TRBJ1-2, with D tentatively TRBD1 (6 bases). Germline CDR1 reads LGHDT; CDR2 reads YNNKEL (reference sequence). This CDR3 has 14 residues. With 1 base removed from V and 8 bases from J, the gap between germline ends came to 14 bases. CDR3 nucleotides: TGTGCCAGCAGCCAAGGTCAGAACAGGGCAGGCTACACCTTC. Translation gives CASSQGQNRAGYTF.